Presented here are 16 T cell receptor beta chains from one specimen sequenced in a study of cytomegalovirus exposure and HLA in healthy donors. This PCR relied on a set of 60 Vbeta primers and 13 Jbeta primers. Using immunoSEQ multiplex PCR, the repertoire was profiled, and TCRdb retains in-frame clones only, with some absent. Its clone listing holds tens of thousands of clones. The sequenced material came from PBMCs. Every receptor here comes from a male donor in good health and CMV-seronegative.

The chain is built from TRBV6-1 and TRBJ1-4, with 9 positions matching TRBD1. V was pared by 6 bases and J by 8 bases, with 10 bases of the junction left unmatched. The CDR3 loop spans 15 amino acids. Germline values: CDR1 MNHNS, CDR2 SASEGT. The DNA of the CDR3 is TGTGCCAGCAGGACAAGAGGGACAGGGAACGAAAAACTGTTTTTT. This sequence encodes CASRTRGTGNEKLFF.

The chain recombines TRBV7-3 with TRBJ2-7; the D gene is possibly TRBD1 (5 bases). CDR3 length equals 14 residues. From germline, CDR1 is SGHTA and CDR2 FQGTGA. V was pared by 5 bases and J by 5 bases, with 16 bases between. This chain's CDR3 is CASSIGASSNEQYF. The CDR3 DNA is TGTGCCAGCAGCATAGGGGCTAGTTCCAACGAGCAGTACTTC. The entire variable domain, with the rest obtained from reference TRBV7-3 and TRBJ2-7, is as follows: GAGVSQTPSNKVTEKGKYVELRCDPISGHTALYWYRQSLGQGPEFLIYFQGTGAADDSGLPNDRFFAVRPEGSVSTLKIQRTERGDSAVYLCASSIGASSNEQYFGPGTRLTVT.

CDR3 loop: CASSSYSTDTQYF. The CDR3 nucleotides are TGTGCCAGCAGCTCTTATAGCACAGATACGCAGTATTTT. The chain recombines TRBV7-2 with TRBJ2-3; D gene ambiguous. Germline assignment: CDR1 SGHTA and CDR2 FQGNSA. This CDR3 has 13 residues. V was clipped by 4 bases and J by 0 bases, with 5 bases between them.

The chain is built from TRBV29-1 and TRBJ2-7, with D possibly being TRBD1 (8 bases). Per germline, CDR1 SQVTM and CDR2 ANQGSEA. The germline V and J ends were trimmed by 5 bases and 2 bases, with 13 bases remaining between them. CDR3 length: 13 residues. CDR3 sequence (DNA): TGCAGCGTTAATACAGGGGGGGCCTACGAGCAGTACTTC. Its translation: CSVNTGGAYEQYF.

Notes on this clone: Sequence at one end of the junction differs from germline and may be a read error. V usage is TRBV6-5 and J usage is TRBJ2-7; possibly TRBD2 for D (7 bases). The germline CDR1 and CDR2 sequences are MNHEY and SVGAGI. This CDR3 has 12 amino acids. The CDR3 region has the DNA TGTGCCAGCAGGACCGGCGGGGGCTCAGAAAACTTC. Translation: CASRTGGGSENF.

CDR3 coding DNA: TGTGCCAGCAGTCCCACAGGGGTCGTCTACGAGCAGTACTTC. Translation: CASSPTGVVYEQYF. V and J are TRBV7-2 and TRBJ2-7; TRBD1 agrees at 7 bases. V shed 6 bases, J shed 3 bases, and the junction held 8 bases outside the gene matches. CDR3 length: 14 residues. The V gene's germline CDR1 is SGHTA and CDR2 FQGNSA.

The V and J genes are TRBV19 and TRBJ1-2; a weak D match, TRBD1 (6 bases). Trimming removed 5 bases from V and 4 bases from J, with 17 bases in between. Germline lookup yields CDR1 LNHDA and CDR2 SQIVND (reference sequence). The CDR3 is made up of 15 amino acids. The chain's CDR3 is CASSYLLKGGYGYTF. The CDR3 nucleotides are TGTGCCAGTAGTTATCTACTGAAAGGGGGCTATGGCTACACCTTC.

Concerning this clone itself: One end of the junction is discordant with germline, which a read error may explain. Here the CDR3 reads CASSLATGGGQENQYF. The CDR3 DNA is TGCGCCAGCAGCTTGGCGACAGGGGGTGGCCAAGAGAACCAGTACTTC. The V call is TRBV5-1, the J call TRBJ2-5; 9 nucleotides line up with TRBD1. This CDR3 comprises 16 residues. Per the germline V gene, CDR1 is SGHRS and CDR2 is YFSETQ.

This chain connects TRBV4-1 to TRBJ1-1; 7 bases fit TRBD1. The CDR3 consists of 15 residues. V shed 6 bases and J 4 bases; nucleotides not matched to a gene: 11. CDR1 and CDR2 (germline): MGHRA, YSYEKL. CDR3 in amino acids: CASSHLTGVGTEAFF. The CDR3 DNA sequence: TGCGCCAGCAGTCACCTTACAGGGGTTGGCACTGAAGCTTTCTTT.

This chain joins TRBV5-1 and TRBJ1-2, with TRBD1 matching over 8 bases. The CDR3 is made up of 18 amino acids. Looked up from germline, CDR1 is SGHRS and CDR2 is YFSETQ. Unmatched junction bases numbered 10, after V lost 0 bases and J lost 0 bases. CDR3 nucleotides: TGCGCCAGCAGCTTGGCGGGGCAGGGGGCCTCAGCTAACTATGGCTACACCTTC. Translated: CASSLAGQGASANYGYTF.

The rearrangement links TRBV18 to TRBJ2-3, with 10 bases lining up with TRBD2. This CDR3 contains 18 residues. V shed 3 bases, J shed 2 bases, and the junction held 11 bases outside the gene matches. Germline V gives CDR1 KGHSH, CDR2 LQKENI. The CDR3 loop is CASSPRGTSGIPTDTQYF. CDR3 bases: TGTGCCAGCTCACCCCGGGGAACTAGCGGGATTCCCACAGATACGCAGTATTTT. Filled out from reference TRBV18 and TRBJ2-3, the complete variable domain reads NAGVMQNPRHLVRRRGQEARLRCSPMKGHSHVYWYRQLPEEGLKFMVYLQKENIIDESGMPKERFSAEFPKEGPSILRIQQVVRGDSAAYFCASSPRGTSGIPTDTQYFGPGTRLTVL.

V is TRBV28 and J is TRBJ2-6; maybe TRBD1 (6 bases). This CDR3 is built from 15 residues. Germline V gene data show CDR1 as MDHEN and CDR2 as SYDVKM. V lost 7 bases, J lost 2 bases, and 12 bases lay in between. The CDR3 DNA reads as TGTGCCAGCACCCTAGAGGGGGCTGGGGCCAACGTCCTGACTTTC. Protein product: CASTLEGAGANVLTF.

The CDR3 DNA reads TGTGCCAGCAGTGACGCCGCAGGGGGCCGAAACTATGGCTACACCTTC. Its translation: CASSDAAGGRNYGYTF. This chain connects TRBV6-1 to TRBJ1-2; TRBD1 matches at 8 bases. There are 16 residues in the CDR3. The junction had 8 bases not matched to a gene; V was cut back by 3 bases and J by 2 bases. CDR1 MNHNS and CDR2 SASEGT come from the germline V gene.

The chain is built from TRBV30 and TRBJ2-1; TRBD2 aligns across 9 bases. The germline V gene has CDR1 GTSNPN and CDR2 SVGIG (reference sequence). This CDR3 contains 14 residues. Germline trimming cut 5 bases from V and 3 bases from J; bases unmatched to any gene: 5. The CDR3 loop is CAWDSGSFYNEQFF. CDR3 sequence (DNA): TGTGCCTGGGATAGCGGGAGCTTCTACAATGAGCAGTTCTTC.

The chain recombines TRBV11-2 with TRBJ2-5, with 12 bases identical to TRBD1. Germline-derived CDR1 and CDR2 are SGHAT and FQNNGV. The CDR3 is 16 residues long. J was trimmed by 6 bases and V by 5 bases; bases with no gene match: 10. CDR3 nucleotide sequence: TGTGCCAGCAGCGTCCCCGGGACAGGGGGCGGAAAGACCCAGTACTTC. Its translation is CASSVPGTGGGKTQYF.

The V call is TRBV7-6, the J call TRBJ1-2; weak D call: TRBD1 (6 bases). Trimming removed 1 base at V and 4 bases at J, with 16 bases between. The germline V gene has CDR1 SGHVS and CDR2 FNYEAQ. The CDR3 runs to 16 residues. CDR3 in DNA: TGTGCCAGCAGCTTAGTCCCAACAGGGCTAGGCTATGGCTACACCTTC. This translates into CASSLVPTGLGYGYTF. The full variable domain, rest sourced from reference TRBV7-6 and TRBJ1-2, is GAGVSQSPRYKVTKRGQDVALRCDPISGHVSLYWYRQALGQGPEFLTYFNYEAQQDKSGLPNDRFSAERPEGSISTLTIQRTEQRDSAMYRCASSLVPTGLGYGYTFGSGTRLTVV.